The present T cell receptor beta chain was sequenced within a study of blood T cell repertoires in COVID-19. As originally analysed: Counts of nucleated cells, estimated from reference gene primer amplification, were obtained. The assay was immunoSEQ multiplex PCR, and TCRdb's table has in-frame clones only and misses some. The D gene and trimming were derived from the DNA, and the V and J assignments and clone size from that table. Of about 50,000 clones listed, more than 75% were seen once; the top ten hold 3.9%. The V gene's germline CDR1 is KGHSH and CDR2 LQKENI. This CDR3 contains 17 residues. Unmatched junction bases numbered 9, after V lost 3 bases and J lost 0 bases. This clone is a singleton in its sample.

The sequence derives from a human donor in a cohort sampled during active COVID-19. This chain uses TRBV18 with TRBJ2-3; 7 bases agree with TRBD1. The material sequenced was peripheral blood. The CDR3 is CASSPLRTGRSTDTQYF. CDR3 DNA sequence: TGTGCCAGCTCACCCCTTCGGACAGGCAGAAGCACAGATACGCAGTATTTT.